This T cell receptor (beta chain) is from a study of sequential checkpoint blockade in melanoma (dated by TCRdb to between 2018 and 2020). Looking at the study overall: Using 1:1 randomization, the trial assigned patients either to first-line nivolumab followed by ipilimumab (arm A) or to ipilimumab followed by nivolumab (arm B). Both trial sequences were followed by maintenance nivolumab. What the work shows at the level of the full study, not this receptor alone: The response-prediction model combining TCR metrics and mutation burden needs validation in larger, independent patient cohorts.

TCRbeta CDR3 regions were immunosequenced from genomic DNA with the immunoSEQ Assay. Genomic DNA was amplified by bias-controlled multiplex PCR before high-throughput sequencing. Per the source publication's procedure: To quantify the absolute abundance of each unique TCRbeta CDR3 region, the sequences were collapsed and filtered. Clonality was defined as 1 minus Pielou's evenness and was calculated using productive rearrangements only. Clones with significantly greater frequencies in on-treatment versus baseline samples were identified using a previously published method. Drawn from immuneACCESS, this table holds only the in-frame rearrangements with V and J called that TCRdb kept. Clones are partly lost; checked studies trace under half to an unresolved V gene and leave the rest unexplained. V and J calls and clone size are as listed in that table; D and trimming were resolved from the DNA. The sample yields about 40,000 clones; roughly 88% were counted once. Around 10% of the sample is in the top ten clones.

This clone was recorded only once. Its antigen remains undetermined. Base qualities are not provided; no much larger clone lies one nucleotide away. This specimen's treatment or condition label, interpreted: randomized to nivolumab then ipilimumab (arm A) or the reverse (arm B). No trial patient had received prior DNA-damaging chemotherapy. On a FACS Aria II flow cytometer, live CD3+CD8+ cells that were negative for CD19 and CD56 were sorted from thawed PBMCs. CheckMate 064, a randomized, open-label phase II trial of sequential checkpoint blockade, was the source of the samples, all of which came from patients with melanoma. Peripheral blood mononuclear cells were obtained through leukapheresis, purified using Ficoll-Paque, and frozen in human serum containing approximately 11% DMSO. Purity of sorted blood CD3+CD8+ cells was verified at >95% immediately after sorting, followed by DNA extraction. V and J lose 6 bases and 0 bases, and a span of 11 bases separates them. CDR1 and CDR2 (LNHDA, SQIVND) derive from the germline V gene (reference sequence). Measured from the cysteine to the phenylalanine, the CDR3 is 15 residues long. Only CDR3 DNA remains: 45 bases, in frame from the first base.

The receptor chain draws on TRBV19 and TRBJ1-4; no D segment can be confidently identified. The sequenced sample was CD8+ T cells sorted from blood (inferred from file names), obtained from a patient given nivolumab and ipilimumab in sequence. The receptor was derived from a human donor with melanoma. The CDR3 protein: CASSLGIATNEKLFF. The nucleotide sequence is given as TGTGCCAGTAGCCTCGGGATTGCAACTAATGAAAAACTGTTTTTT.